This T cell receptor beta chain originates from a study of T cell responses to AZD1222 COVID-19 vaccine. Study outcomes and limitations: The span of vaccine-associated CD4 TCRs extended across spike, with dominance at 160-218 and 743-854.

Clones were sequenced by immunoSEQ multiplex PCR, and TCRdb holds only the in-frame ones, with some missing. The sample lists 100,000 to 120,000 clones; 81% were seen once. Note on this clone: What it recognizes is unknown.

This clonotype was obtained from an adult in good health. The sequenced sample was peripheral blood, obtained on day 0 of AZD1222 vaccination.

The CDR3 protein is CSVDRRGGYTF. The DNA for the CDR3 is TGCAGCGTTGACAGACGGGGCGGCTACACCTTC. This rearrangement joins TRBV29-1 to TRBJ1-2; D might be TRBD1 (5 bases). Trimming removed 3 bases at V and 8 bases at J, with 10 bases between. CDR1 is SQVTM, CDR2 ANQGSEA, per germline. CDR3 length equals 11 residues. The full variable domain, in which reference TRBV29-1 and TRBJ1-2 provide the parts outside the CDR3, is SAVISQKPSRDICQRGTSLTIQCQVDSQVTMMFWYRQQPGQSLTLIATANQGSEATYESGFVIDKFPISRPNLTFSTLTVSNMSPEDSSIYLCSVDRRGGYTFGSGTRLTVV.